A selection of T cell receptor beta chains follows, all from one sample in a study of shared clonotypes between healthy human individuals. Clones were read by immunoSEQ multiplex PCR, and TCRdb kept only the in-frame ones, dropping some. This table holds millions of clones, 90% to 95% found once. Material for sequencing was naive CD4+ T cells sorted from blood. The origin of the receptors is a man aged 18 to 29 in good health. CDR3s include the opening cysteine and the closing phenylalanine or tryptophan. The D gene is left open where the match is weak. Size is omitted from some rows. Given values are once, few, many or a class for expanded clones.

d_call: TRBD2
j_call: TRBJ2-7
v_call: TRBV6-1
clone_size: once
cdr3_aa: CASSGGLVSGEQYF
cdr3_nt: TGTGCCAGCAGTGGCGGACTAGTCTCGGGCGAGCAGTACTTC

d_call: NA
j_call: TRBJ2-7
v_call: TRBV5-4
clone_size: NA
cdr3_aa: CASSLTRGGSYEQYF
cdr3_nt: TGTGCCAGCAGCTTAACACGCGGCGGCTCCTACGAGCAGTACTTC

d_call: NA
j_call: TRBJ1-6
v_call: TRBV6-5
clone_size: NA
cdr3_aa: CASSRDSRNSPLHF
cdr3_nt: TGTGCCAGCAGTCGGGACTCCCGAAATTCACCCCTCCACTTT

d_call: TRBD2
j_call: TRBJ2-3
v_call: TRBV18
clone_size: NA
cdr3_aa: CASSTAGLAGTQYF
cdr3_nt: TGTGCCAGCTCGACGGCGGGGTTAGCGGGTACGCAGTATTTT

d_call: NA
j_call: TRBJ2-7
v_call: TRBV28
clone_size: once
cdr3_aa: CASSLPEPRVHEQYF
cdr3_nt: TGTGCCAGCAGTTTACCCGAGCCCAGAGTCCACGAGCAGTACTTC

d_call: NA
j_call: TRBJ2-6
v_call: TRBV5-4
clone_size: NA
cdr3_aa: CASSAGGILSGANVLTF
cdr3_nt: TGTGCCAGCAGCGCCGGAGGGATTCTCTCTGGGGCCAACGTCCTGACTTTC

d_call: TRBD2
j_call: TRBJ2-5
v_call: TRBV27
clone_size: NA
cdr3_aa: CASSTRTSGRQETQYF
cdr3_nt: TGTGCCAGCAGTACCCGGACTAGCGGGAGGCAAGAGACCCAGTACTTC

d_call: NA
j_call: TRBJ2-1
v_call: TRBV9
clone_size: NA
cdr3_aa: CASSVDERGYNEQFF
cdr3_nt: TGTGCCAGCAGCGTAGACGAGCGCGGATACAATGAGCAGTTCTTC

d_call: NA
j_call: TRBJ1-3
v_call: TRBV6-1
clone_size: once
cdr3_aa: CASSLDGNTIYF
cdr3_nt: TGTGCCAGCTCTCTGGATGGAAACACCATATATTTT

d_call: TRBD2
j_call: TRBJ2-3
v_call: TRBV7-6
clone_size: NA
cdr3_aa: CASSLGPGLPSTDTQYF
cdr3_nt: TGTGCCAGCAGCTTGGGACCGGGACTACCTAGCACAGATACGCAGTATTTT

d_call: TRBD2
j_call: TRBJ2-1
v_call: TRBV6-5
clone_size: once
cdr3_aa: CASGDSGSYNEQFF
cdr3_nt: TGTGCCAGCGGGGATAGCGGGTCCTACAATGAGCAGTTCTTC

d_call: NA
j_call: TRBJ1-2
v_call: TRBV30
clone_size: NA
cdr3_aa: CAWSVSGHYGYTF
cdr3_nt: TGTGCCTGGAGTGTATCTGGTCACTATGGCTACACCTTC

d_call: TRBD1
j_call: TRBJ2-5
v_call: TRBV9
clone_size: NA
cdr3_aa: CASSLSRDSVNF
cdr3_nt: TGTGCCAGCAGCTTAAGTAGGGACAGTGTAAACTTC

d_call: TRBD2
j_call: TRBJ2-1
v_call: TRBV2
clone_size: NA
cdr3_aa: CASIENPWIQRGSYNEQFF
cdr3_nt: TGTGCCAGCATCGAGAATCCTTGGATCCAGCGGGGGTCCTACAATGAGCAGTTCTTC

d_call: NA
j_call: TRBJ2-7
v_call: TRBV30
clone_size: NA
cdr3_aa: CAWSGGGAGEQYF
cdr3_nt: TGTGCCTGGAGTGGTGGGGGAGCTGGGGAGCAGTACTTC

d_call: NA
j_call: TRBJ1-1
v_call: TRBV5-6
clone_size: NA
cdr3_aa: CASSSIRGPLNTEAFF
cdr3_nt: TGTGCCAGCAGCTCGATCAGGGGCCCCCTGAACACTGAAGCTTTCTTT

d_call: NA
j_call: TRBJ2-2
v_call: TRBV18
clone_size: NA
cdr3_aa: CASSVGGVNTGELFF
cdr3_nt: TGTGCCAGCTCTGTCGGTGGGGTGAACACCGGGGAGCTGTTTTTT

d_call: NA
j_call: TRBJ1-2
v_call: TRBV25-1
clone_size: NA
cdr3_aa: CASSESGLSNYGYTF
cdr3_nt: TGTGCCAGCAGTGAATCTGGACTTTCTAACTATGGCTACACCTTC

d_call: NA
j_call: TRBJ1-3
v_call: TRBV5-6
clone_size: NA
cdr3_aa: CASSLKGARSGNTIYF
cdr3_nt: TGTGCCAGCAGCTTGAAAGGGGCGCGTTCGGGAAACACCATATATTTT

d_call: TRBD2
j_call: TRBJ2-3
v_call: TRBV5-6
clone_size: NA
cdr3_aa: CASSLVAWRERGDTQYF
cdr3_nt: TGTGCCAGCAGCTTGGTTGCTTGGCGGGAGCGAGGAGATACGCAGTATTTT

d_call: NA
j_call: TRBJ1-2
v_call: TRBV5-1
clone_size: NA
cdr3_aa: CASSLGERYGYTF
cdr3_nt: TGCGCCAGCAGCTTAGGCGAGAGGTATGGCTACACCTTC

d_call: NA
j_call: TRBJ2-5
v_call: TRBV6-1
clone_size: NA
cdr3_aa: CASSDYSPPGTQYF
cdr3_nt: TGTGCCAGCAGTGATTACAGCCCCCCAGGAACCCAGTACTTC

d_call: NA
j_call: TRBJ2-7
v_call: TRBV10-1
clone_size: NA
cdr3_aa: CASSAGAPYEQYF
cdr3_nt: TGCGCCAGCAGTGCCGGGGCTCCCTACGAGCAGTACTTC

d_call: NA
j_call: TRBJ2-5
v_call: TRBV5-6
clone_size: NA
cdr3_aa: CASSLLRGETQYF
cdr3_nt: TGTGCCAGCAGCTTATTAAGGGGCGAGACCCAGTACTTC

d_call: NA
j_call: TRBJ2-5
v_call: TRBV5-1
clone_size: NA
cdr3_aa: CASSPGQSQETQYF
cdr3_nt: TGCGCCAGCAGCCCCGGACAGAGCCAAGAGACCCAGTACTTC

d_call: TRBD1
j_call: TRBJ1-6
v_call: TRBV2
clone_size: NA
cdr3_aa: CASRLLGTGGSPLHF
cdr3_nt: TGTGCCAGCAGGCTCCTCGGGACAGGCGGTTCACCCCTCCACTTT

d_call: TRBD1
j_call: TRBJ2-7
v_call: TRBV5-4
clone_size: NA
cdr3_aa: CASSHTGGGYEQYF
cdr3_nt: TGTGCCAGCAGCCATACAGGGGGTGGTTACGAGCAGTACTTC

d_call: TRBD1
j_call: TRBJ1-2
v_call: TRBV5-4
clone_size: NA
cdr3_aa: CASSYGTGGGYTF
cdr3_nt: TGTGCCAGCAGCTATGGGACAGGCGGAGGCTACACCTTC

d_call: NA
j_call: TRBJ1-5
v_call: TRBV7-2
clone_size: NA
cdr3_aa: CASSLDLRQYQPQHF
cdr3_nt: TGTGCCAGCAGCTTAGATTTACGACAATATCAGCCCCAGCATTTT

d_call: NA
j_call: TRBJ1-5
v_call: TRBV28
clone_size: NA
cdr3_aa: CASSDSPNQPQHF
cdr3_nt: TGTGCCAGCTCCGACAGTCCTAATCAGCCCCAGCATTTT

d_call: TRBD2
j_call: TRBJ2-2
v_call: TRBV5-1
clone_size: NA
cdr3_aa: CASSLSSGSYTGELFF
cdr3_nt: TGCGCCAGCAGCTTATCTAGCGGGAGCTACACCGGGGAGCTGTTTTTT

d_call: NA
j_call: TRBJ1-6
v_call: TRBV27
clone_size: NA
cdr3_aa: CASSLGRLSYNSPLHF
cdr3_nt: TGTGCCAGCAGTTTGGGACGGCTCTCCTATAATTCACCCCTCCACTTT

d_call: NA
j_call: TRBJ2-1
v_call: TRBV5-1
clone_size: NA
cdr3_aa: CASSFAGSYNEQFF
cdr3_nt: TGCGCCAGCAGCTTTGCCGGGTCCTACAATGAGCAGTTCTTC

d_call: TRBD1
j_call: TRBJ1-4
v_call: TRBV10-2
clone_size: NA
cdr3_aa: CASSTGTAYEKLFF
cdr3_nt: TGCGCCAGCAGCACCGGGACAGCCTATGAAAAACTGTTTTTT

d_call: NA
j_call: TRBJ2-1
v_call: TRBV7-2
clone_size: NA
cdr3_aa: CASSFQLYEQFF
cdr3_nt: TGTGCCAGCAGCTTTCAGCTTTATGAGCAGTTCTTC

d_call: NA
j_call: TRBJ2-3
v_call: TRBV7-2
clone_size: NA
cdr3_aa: CASSPRWRYQGTDTQYF
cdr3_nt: TGTGCCAGCAGCCCTCGCTGGAGATACCAAGGCACAGATACGCAGTATTTT

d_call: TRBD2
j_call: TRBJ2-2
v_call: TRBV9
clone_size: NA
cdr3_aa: CASSALATNTGELFF
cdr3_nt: TGTGCCAGCAGCGCACTAGCGACGAACACCGGGGAGCTGTTTTTT

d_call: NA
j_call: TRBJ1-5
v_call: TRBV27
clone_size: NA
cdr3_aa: CASSSPGSAQHF
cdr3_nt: TGTGCCAGCAGTTCTCCGGGGTCAGCCCAGCATTTT

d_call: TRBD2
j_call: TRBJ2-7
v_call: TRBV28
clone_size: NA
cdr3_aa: CASSSQAAGEGSYEQYF
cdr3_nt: TGTGCCAGCAGTTCCCAAGCGGCCGGGGAGGGATCCTACGAGCAGTACTTC

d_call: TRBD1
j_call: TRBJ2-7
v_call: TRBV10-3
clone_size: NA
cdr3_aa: CAISESVGQSYEQYF
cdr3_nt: TGTGCCATCAGTGAGTCAGTGGGACAGTCCTACGAGCAGTACTTC

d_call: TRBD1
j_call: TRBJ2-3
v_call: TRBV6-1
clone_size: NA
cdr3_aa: CASRGRVSTDTQYF
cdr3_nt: TGTGCCTCAAGGGGGCGGGTGAGCACAGATACGCAGTATTTT

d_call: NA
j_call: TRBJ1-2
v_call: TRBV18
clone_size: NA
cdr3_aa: CASSPGGRGEGYTF
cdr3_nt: TGTGCCAGCTCACCAGGAGGCAGGGGAGAAGGCTACACCTTC

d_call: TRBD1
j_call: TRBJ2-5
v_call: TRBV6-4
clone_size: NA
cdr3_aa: CASNPGTGAGETQYF
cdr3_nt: TGTGCCAGCAACCCCGGGACAGGGGCTGGAGAGACCCAGTACTTC

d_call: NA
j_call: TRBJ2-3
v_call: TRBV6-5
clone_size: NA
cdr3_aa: CASSRDVSTDTQYF
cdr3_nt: TGTGCCAGCAGTCGGGATGTGAGCACAGATACGCAGTATTTT

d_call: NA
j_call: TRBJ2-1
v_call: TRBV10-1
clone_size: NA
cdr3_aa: CASGISYNEQFF
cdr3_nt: TGCGCCAGCGGGATCTCCTACAATGAGCAGTTCTTC

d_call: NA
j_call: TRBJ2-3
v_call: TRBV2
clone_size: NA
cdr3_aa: CASSGLGTDTQYF
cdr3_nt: TGTGCCAGCAGTGGGCTTGGGACAGATACGCAGTATTTT

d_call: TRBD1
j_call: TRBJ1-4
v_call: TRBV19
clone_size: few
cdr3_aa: CASSPSGQGTNEKLFF
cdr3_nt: TGTGCCAGTAGTCCCTCGGGACAGGGTACTAATGAAAAACTGTTTTTT

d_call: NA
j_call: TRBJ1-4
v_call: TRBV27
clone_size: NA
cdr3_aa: CASSLRPYSSTNEKLFF
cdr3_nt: TGTGCCAGCAGTTTGCGGCCTTACAGCTCAACTAATGAAAAACTGTTTTTT

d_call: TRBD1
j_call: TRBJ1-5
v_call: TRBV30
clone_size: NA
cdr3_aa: CAWSRQGGNQPQHF
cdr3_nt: TGTGCCTGGAGTCGACAGGGGGGCAATCAGCCCCAGCATTTT

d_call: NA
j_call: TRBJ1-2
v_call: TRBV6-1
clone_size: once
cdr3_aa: CASSDQSGKANYGYTF
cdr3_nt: TGTGCCAGCAGTGACCAAAGTGGGAAAGCTAACTATGGCTACACCTTC

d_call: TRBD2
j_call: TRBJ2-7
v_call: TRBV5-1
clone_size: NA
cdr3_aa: CASSPGTSGRTYEQYF
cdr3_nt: TGCGCCAGCAGCCCAGGGACTAGCGGGAGGACTTACGAGCAGTACTTC

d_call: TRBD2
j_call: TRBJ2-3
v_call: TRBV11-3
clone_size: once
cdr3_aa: CASSWTSGAGGTQYF
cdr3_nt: TGTGCCAGCAGCTGGACTAGCGGGGCCGGAGGTACGCAGTATTTT

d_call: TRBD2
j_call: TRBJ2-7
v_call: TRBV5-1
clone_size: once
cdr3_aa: CASSVGRTSGYEQYF
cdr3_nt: TGCGCCAGCAGCGTGGGTCGGACTAGCGGCTACGAGCAGTACTTC

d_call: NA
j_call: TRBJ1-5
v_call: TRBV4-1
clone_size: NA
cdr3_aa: CASSQDNNQPQHF
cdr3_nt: TGCGCCAGCAGCCAAGATAATAATCAGCCCCAGCATTTT

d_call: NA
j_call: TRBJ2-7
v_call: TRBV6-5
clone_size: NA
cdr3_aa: CASSYNRGSYEQYF
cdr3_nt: TGTGCCAGCAGTTACAACCGGGGGTCCTACGAGCAGTACTTC

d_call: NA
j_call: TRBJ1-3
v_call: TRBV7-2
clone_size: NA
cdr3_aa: CASSVQGAGNTIYF
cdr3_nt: TGTGCCAGCAGCGTACAGGGAGCTGGAAACACCATATATTTT

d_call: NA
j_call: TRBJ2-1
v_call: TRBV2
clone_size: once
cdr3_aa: CASSDLGPYNEQFF
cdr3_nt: TGTGCCAGCAGTGATCTGGGACCCTACAATGAGCAGTTCTTC

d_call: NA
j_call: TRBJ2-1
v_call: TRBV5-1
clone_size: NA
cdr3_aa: CASGRFGLASDEQFF
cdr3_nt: TGCGCCAGCGGCCGGTTCGGCTTAGCTAGCGATGAGCAGTTCTTC

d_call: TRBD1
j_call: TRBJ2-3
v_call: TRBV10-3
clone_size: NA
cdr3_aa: CAISAWTGGSTDTQYF
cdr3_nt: TGTGCCATCAGTGCCTGGACAGGTGGAAGCACAGATACGCAGTATTTT

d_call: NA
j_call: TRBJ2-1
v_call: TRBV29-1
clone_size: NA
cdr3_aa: CSVDVGESYNEQFF
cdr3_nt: TGCAGCGTTGACGTGGGGGAATCCTACAATGAGCAGTTCTTC